The clone carrying this T cell receptor beta chain occurred many times. The target antigen is unknown. The sample belongs to a study of T cells in Graves' hyperthyroidism and ophthalmopathy. General observations from the study: Blood also carried most thyroid clonotypes expanded above 0.001. Ophthalmopathy could be told apart from stable hyperthyroidism with a 13 V-J model.

It was RNA transcripts that yielded the amplified TCR beta CDR3 regions. In the first-round RT-PCR of the TCR CDR3, the HTBI primer set was used. Each CDR3 protein is one row after TCRdb ran MiXCR on the multiplex PCR reads. Of more than 550,000 distinct CDR3 sequences listed, over 15% are singletons. Trimming cost V 5 bases and J 5 bases, with 23 bases left between them. This CDR3 has 17 amino acids. CDR1 and CDR2 from the germline V gene are MNHNS and SASEGT. Diagnosis rested on symptoms, serum thyroxine and TRAb, thyroid ultrasound, and orbital computed tomography. This blood was taken when hyperthyroidism was first diagnosed, before any ophthalmopathy symptoms existed.

V and J are TRBV6-1 and TRBJ2-3, with D possibly TRBD2 on 6 matching bases. The clonotype was recovered from a woman aged 45 to 65 with Graves' hyperthyroidism that later progressed to Graves' ophthalmopathy. Sequenced input: blood. CDR3 sequence reads: CASSKNRLLGGRDTQYF. CDR3 sequence (DNA): TGTGCCAGCAGTAAAAATCGTTTGTTGGGAGGCAGAGATACGCAGTATTTT.